This TCR beta chain was captured by sequencing in a study of blood T cell repertoires in COVID-19. Study at large: The United States, Italy and Spain supplied acute and convalescent COVID-19 samples. PBMCs, B-cell-depleted T cells, or T cells provided the cDNA or gDNA that made up the material.

Germline V CDR1 and CDR2: LNHDA, SQIVND (reference sequence). The CDR3 has 15 residues. V lost 5 bases and J 4 bases, leaving 17 bases between the germline ends. Per the original data handling: Amplifying reference gene primers gave estimates of nucleated cell counts. Method: immunoSEQ multiplex PCR; TCRdb's copy keeps in-frame clones and lacks some. For V, J and clone size, that table is used; D and trimming come from the DNA. The profile covers about 160,000 clones, with over 80% appearing a single time and approximately 4.9% taken by the ten largest. Patients in Seattle were enrolled during active infection, then followed longitudinally.

The specimen was peripheral blood. The receptor was derived from a man aged 25 to 40 with COVID-19, enrolled during active disease. The chain links TRBV19 to TRBJ1-1, with D tentatively TRBD1 (5 bases). The CDR3 sequence: CASSPGGEWGTEAFF. CDR3 bases: TGTGCCAGTAGTCCAGGAGGGGAGTGGGGCACTGAAGCTTTCTTT.